These T cell receptor beta chains were read from a single sample in a study of blood T cells in healthy people across ages. TCRdb reprocessed the 5' RACE reads via MiXCR and lists one record per CDR3 protein. This sample carries roughly 800,000 distinct CDR3 sequences, roughly 25% of them seen once, and the ten largest clones take more than 8.5%. The sample also formed part of further work on T cells of mothers and their children.

What was sequenced was blood. These receptors all come from a boy under 18 in good health. Each CDR3 is given with its conserved first and last residue. The D gene is left open where the match is weak.

cdr3_length	v_call	j_call	d_call	cdr3_aa
14	TRBV7-9	TRBJ2-5	-	CASSPTTVLETQYF
16	TRBV3-1	TRBJ2-1	TRBD2	CASSLVRGGWDNEQFF
15	TRBV6-2/TRBV6-3	TRBJ1-4	-	CASSLLGAANEKLFF
18	TRBV24-1	-	TRBD2	CATGETGTSGASYNEQFF
20	TRBV29-1	TRBJ2-1	TRBD2	CSVEDLGGLAGGSSYNEQFF
11	TRBV10-3	TRBJ2-1	-	CAISEQGTRFF
13	TRBV20-1	TRBJ2-3	TRBD2	CSARGRELYTQYF
17	TRBV20-1	TRBJ2-1	TRBD2	CSASANPGLAVYNEQFF
17	TRBV7-2	TRBJ2-6	-	CASSLGLVSSGANVLTF
18	TRBV13	TRBJ1-3	-	CASSPRPGQASGGNTIYF
16	TRBV28	TRBJ2-1	TRBD2	CAMQSAGAPPNNVQFF
16	TRBV27	TRBJ2-7	-	CASSGTRRGAFYEQYF
13	TRBV27	TRBJ2-5	-	CASSLYWGETQYF
14	TRBV10-3	TRBJ2-1	-	CAISESWSYNEQLF
12	TRBV29-1	TRBJ1-4	-	CSVVTFDEKLFF
13	TRBV20-1	TRBJ2-4	-	CSAKAETKNIQYF
13	TRBV28	-	TRBD2	CASSFLAGDEQYF
17	TRBV11-2	TRBJ2-1	TRBD2	CASSSGLAGGLWNEQFF
16	TRBV12-5	TRBJ2-1	-	CASGSRQALGVDEQFF
18	TRBV6-2/TRBV6-3	TRBJ2-1	-	CASSYSRGRLSSYNEQFF
11	TRBV27	TRBJ2-7	-	CATGPFYEQYF
15	TRBV11-3	-	-	CASSEGGNYYNEQFF
16	TRBV9	TRBJ2-5	TRBD2	CASSVGREGLQETQYF
16	TRBV7-6	TRBJ2-1	-	CASSLVGHSSYNEQFF
15	TRBV5-6	TRBJ2-1	TRBD1	CANSFFRTGKDEQFF
16	TRBV9	TRBJ2-1	-	CASSIGGLAFNNEQFF
14	TRBV5-5	TRBJ2-4	TRBD2	CASSLGGGENIQYF
12	TRBV24-1	TRBJ1-1	-	CATSGLNTEAFF
16	TRBV4-3	TRBJ2-5	TRBD1	CASSQVWDRGPETQYF
14	TRBV6-5	TRBJ1-2	TRBD1	CASRLRAGGYGYTF
15	TRBV9	TRBJ2-4	-	CASSVGGMDKNIQYF
12	TRBV20-1	TRBJ1-1	-	CSARVENTEAFF
13	TRBV29-1	TRBJ2-7	-	CSVGGLVVHDQYF
16	TRBV12-3/TRBV12-4	TRBJ1-2	TRBD1	CASSPGQGSSWYGYPF
13	TRBV25-1	-	TRBD1	CASKQGAGETQYF
13	TRBV29-1	TRBJ2-7	-	CSVDFGTTYEQHF
18	TRBV4-3	TRBJ1-2	-	CASSQDWREIEEGYGYTF
16	TRBV11-2	-	-	CASSLEGVSGYNEQFF
18	TRBV7-6	TRBJ2-1	TRBD1	CASSSSRTGQRSYNEQFF
15	TRBV7-9	TRBJ2-7	TRBD1	CASSLGQGSLYEQYF
14	TRBV6-1	-	-	CASTTLRGPYEQYF
13	TRBV28	TRBJ2-7	TRBD1	CASSDRGPYEQYF
13	TRBV18	TRBJ1-3	-	CASSPTEGNTIYF